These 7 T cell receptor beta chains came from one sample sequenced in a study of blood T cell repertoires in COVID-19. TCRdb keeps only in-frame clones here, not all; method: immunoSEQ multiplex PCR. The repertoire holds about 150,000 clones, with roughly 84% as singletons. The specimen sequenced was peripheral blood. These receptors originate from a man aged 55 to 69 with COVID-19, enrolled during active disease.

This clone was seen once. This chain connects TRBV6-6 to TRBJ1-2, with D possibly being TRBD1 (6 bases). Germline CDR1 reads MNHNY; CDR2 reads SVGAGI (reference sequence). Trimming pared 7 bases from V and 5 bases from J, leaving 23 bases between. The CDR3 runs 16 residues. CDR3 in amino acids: CASKGDSSAEVYGYTF. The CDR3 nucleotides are TGTGCCAGCAAGGGGGATAGTTCGGCGGAGGTATATGGCTACACCTTC.

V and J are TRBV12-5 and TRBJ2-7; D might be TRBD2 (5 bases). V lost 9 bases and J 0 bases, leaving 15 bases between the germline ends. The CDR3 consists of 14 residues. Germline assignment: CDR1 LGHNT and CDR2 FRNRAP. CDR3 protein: CASYGDSSSYEQYF. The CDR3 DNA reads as TGTGCTAGCTACGGGGATTCTAGCTCCTACGAGCAGTACTTC.

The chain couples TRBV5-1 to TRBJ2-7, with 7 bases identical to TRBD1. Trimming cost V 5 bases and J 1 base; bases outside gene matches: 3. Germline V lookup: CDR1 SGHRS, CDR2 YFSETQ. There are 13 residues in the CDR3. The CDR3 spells CASSRDRSYEQYF. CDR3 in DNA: TGCGCCAGCAGTAGGGACAGATCCTACGAGCAGTACTTC.

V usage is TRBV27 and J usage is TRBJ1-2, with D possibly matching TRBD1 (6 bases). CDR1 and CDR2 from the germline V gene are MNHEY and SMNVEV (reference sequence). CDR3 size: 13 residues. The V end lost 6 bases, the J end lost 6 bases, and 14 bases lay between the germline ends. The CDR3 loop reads CASSRDRRNGYTF. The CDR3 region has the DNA TGTGCCAGCAGCCGAGACAGGCGAAATGGCTACACCTTC.

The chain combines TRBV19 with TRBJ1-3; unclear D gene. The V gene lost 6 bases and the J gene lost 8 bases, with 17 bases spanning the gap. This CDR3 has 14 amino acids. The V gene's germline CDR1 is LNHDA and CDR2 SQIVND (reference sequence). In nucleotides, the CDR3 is TGTGCCAGTAGACCTCTAGGTGTTTTGGACACCATATATTTT. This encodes CASRPLGVLDTIYF.

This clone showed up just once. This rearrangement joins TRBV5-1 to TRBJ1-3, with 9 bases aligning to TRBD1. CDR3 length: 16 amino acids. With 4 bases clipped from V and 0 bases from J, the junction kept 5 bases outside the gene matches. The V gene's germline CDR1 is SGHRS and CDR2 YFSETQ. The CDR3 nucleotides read TGCGCCAGCAGCACGACAGGGGGGGACTCTGGAAACACCATATATTTT. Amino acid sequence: CASSTTGGDSGNTIYF.

CDR3 region: CASSLKSSNQPQHF. The CDR3 DNA sequence: TGTGCCAGCAGCTTAAAGAGTAGCAATCAGCCCCAGCATTTT. The chain carries TRBV7-2 and TRBJ1-5, with unresolved D. CDR1 and CDR2 (germline): SGHTA, FQGNSA. The CDR3 extends over 14 amino acids. The V gene lost 2 bases and the J gene lost 0 bases, with 5 bases spanning the gap.